This T cell receptor beta chain was sequenced during a study of OX40 agonist ivuxolimab in advanced cancers. Looking at the study overall: Partial responses were recorded for three patients, including one with hepatocellular carcinoma and two with cutaneous melanoma.

Germline V gene data show CDR1 as SGHRS and CDR2 as YFSETQ. This CDR3 contains 15 residues. V was pared by 5 bases and J by 4 bases, with 8 bases of the junction left unmatched. Clones were read by immunoSEQ multiplex PCR, and TCRdb kept only the in-frame ones, dropping some. The sample consists of 20,000 or so clones, roughly 85% of them appearing once. The chain couples TRBV5-1 to TRBJ1-5; 8 nucleotides align to TRBD1. This sequence originates from an adult with an advanced solid tumor such as melanoma, head and neck, liver or kidney cancer. This sample comprised CD4+ or CD8+ T cells sorted from blood, obtained in a trial of the OX40 agonist ivuxolimab. CDR3 coding DNA: TGCGCCAGCAGTGATGGGACAGGAAAAAATCAGCCCCAGCATTTT. It encodes CASSDGTGKNQPQHF.